This T cell receptor beta chain appears in the sequencing data of a study of blood T cell repertoires in COVID-19. Generated by immunoSEQ multiplex PCR, the TCRdb table keeps only in-frame clones and is missing some. Here the sample spans about 520,000 clones, 80% to 90% being singletons. Sequenced input: peripheral blood. The TCR originated in a human donor in a cohort sampled during active COVID-19.

The CDR3 coding sequence is TGTGCCAGCAGGGGCGGAGGCTCCTACGAGCAGTACTTC. This encodes CASRGGGSYEQYF. V gene TRBV27 combines with J gene TRBJ2-7; tentative D call: TRBD2 (5 bases). Germline V gene lookup returns CDR1 MNHEY and CDR2 SMNVEV (reference sequence). The CDR3 is made up of 13 amino acids. V was shortened by 6 bases and J by 0 bases, with 9 bases between the two germline ends.